This T cell receptor beta chain was sequenced in a study of regulatory T cells in long-lasting Graves disease. Overall study findings and caveats: Blood alone, not thyroid tissue, was studied.

In the case of this clonotype: Its matching antigen is unknown.

Described time point: newly diagnosed GD, antithyroid drugs for less than 3 months. With RNA extracted from PBMCs as input, the TCR library was made. EDTA tubes received approximately 10 milliliters of collected peripheral blood. Building the TCR beta libraries relied on iRepertoire HTBI primers, and CDR3 regions underwent Arm-PCR. Original data processing: Detected in the samples were around 59 TRBV and 14 to 15 TRBJ segments. TCRdb called the multiplex PCR reads again in MiXCR, with one record for every CDR3 protein. TCRdb's processing, not the authors', yielded these V and J calls. The repertoire has more than 400,000 distinct CDR3 sequences, roughly 15% of them found once; the top ten carry 9.5% to 12%. These data were likewise used in another study, on T cells in Graves' hyperthyroidism and ophthalmopathy. Per that study: Ophthalmopathy was model-predicted a median about 6 months pre-onset.

The sample was peripheral blood mononuclear cells (PBMCs), taken at new diagnosis, from a patient treated with antithyroid drugs. The receptor's source is a woman in her thirties with Graves disease.

The chain's CDR3 is CASSQVLRANTGELFF. The CDR3 coding sequence is TGTGCCAGCAGCCAAGTTTTGCGAGCTAACACCGGGGAGCTGTTTTTT. The V gene is TRBV3-1, the J gene TRBJ2-2, with D unclear. Germline assignment: CDR1 LGHDT and CDR2 YNNKEL (reference sequence). The CDR3 contains 16 residues. Trimming pared 1 base from V and 2 bases from J, leaving 11 bases between.